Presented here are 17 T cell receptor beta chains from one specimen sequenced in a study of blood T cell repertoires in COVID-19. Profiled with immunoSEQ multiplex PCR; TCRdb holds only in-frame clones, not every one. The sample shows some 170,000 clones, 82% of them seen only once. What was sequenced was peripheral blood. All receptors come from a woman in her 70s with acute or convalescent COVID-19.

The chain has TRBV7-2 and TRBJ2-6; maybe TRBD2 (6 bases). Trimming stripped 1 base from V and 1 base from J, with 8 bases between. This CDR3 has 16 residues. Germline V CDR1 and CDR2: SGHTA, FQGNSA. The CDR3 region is CASSLVGGSGANVLTF. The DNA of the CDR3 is TGTGCCAGCAGCTTAGTCGGGGGTTCTGGGGCCAACGTCCTGACTTTC.

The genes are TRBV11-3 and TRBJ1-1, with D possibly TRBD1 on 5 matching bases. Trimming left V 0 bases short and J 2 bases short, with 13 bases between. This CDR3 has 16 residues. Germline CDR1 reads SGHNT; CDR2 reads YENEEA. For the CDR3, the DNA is TGTGCCAGCAGCTTAGACTACCAGGGCATAAACACTGAAGCTTTCTTT. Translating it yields CASSLDYQGINTEAFF.

The CDR3 DNA sequence: TGTGCCAGCAGCTTAATCTCAGGGATAGATGGCTACACCTTC. Protein product: CASSLISGIDGYTF. The chain links TRBV7-9 to TRBJ1-2, with D tentatively TRBD1 (5 bases). Germline lookup yields CDR1 SEHNR and CDR2 FQNEAQ (reference sequence). Trimming stripped 2 bases from V and 6 bases from J, with 13 bases between. This CDR3 spans 14 amino acids.

The chain's CDR3 is CSVVSDGVSAGELFF. CDR3 DNA sequence: TGCAGCGTTGTATCGGACGGGGTTTCGGCCGGGGAGCTGTTTTTT. The chain carries TRBV29-1 and TRBJ2-2; possibly TRBD2 for D (5 bases). CDR1 and CDR2 from the germline V gene are SQVTM and ANQGSEA. Between the trimmed V and J ends, which lost 4 bases and 6 bases, there was a span of 18 bases. The CDR3 totals 15 residues.

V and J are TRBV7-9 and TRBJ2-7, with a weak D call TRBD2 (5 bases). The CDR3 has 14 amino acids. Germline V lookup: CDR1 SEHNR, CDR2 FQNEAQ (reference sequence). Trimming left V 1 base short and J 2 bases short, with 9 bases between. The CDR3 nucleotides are TGTGCCAGCAGCTTAGTAAACGGGGCCTACGAGCAGTACTTC. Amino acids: CASSLVNGAYEQYF. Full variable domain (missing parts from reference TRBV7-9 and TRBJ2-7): DTGVSQNPRHKITKRGQNVTFRCDPISEHNRLYWYRQTLGQGPEFLTYFQNEAQLEKSRLLSDRFSAERPKGSFSTLEIQRTEQGDSAMYLCASSLVNGAYEQYFGPGTRLTVT.

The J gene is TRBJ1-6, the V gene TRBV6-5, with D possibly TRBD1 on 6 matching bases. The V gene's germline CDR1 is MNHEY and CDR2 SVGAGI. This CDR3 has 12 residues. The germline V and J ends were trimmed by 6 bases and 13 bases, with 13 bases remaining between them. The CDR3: CASRQDRKPLHF. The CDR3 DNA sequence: TGTGCCAGCAGACAGGACAGAAAGCCCCTCCACTTT.

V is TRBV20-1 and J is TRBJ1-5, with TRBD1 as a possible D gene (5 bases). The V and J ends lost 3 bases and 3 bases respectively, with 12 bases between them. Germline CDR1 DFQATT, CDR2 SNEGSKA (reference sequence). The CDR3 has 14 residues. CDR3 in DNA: TGCAGTGCTAGTCAGGGTAGGGCCAATCAGCCCCAGCATTTT. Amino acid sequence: CSASQGRANQPQHF.

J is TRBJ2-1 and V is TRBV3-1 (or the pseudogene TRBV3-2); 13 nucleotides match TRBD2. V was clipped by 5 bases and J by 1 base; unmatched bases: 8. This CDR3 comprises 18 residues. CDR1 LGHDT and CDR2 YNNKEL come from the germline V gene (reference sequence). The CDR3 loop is CASSAHPLAGGSYNEQFF. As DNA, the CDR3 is TGTGCCAGCAGCGCCCATCCACTAGCGGGGGGGTCCTACAATGAGCAGTTCTTC.

The CDR3 reads CASSYPAEEGYTF. In nucleotides, the CDR3 is TGTGCCAGCAGTTACCCGGCGGAGGAGGGCTACACCTTC. The chain uses TRBV6-2 or TRBV6-3 and TRBJ1-2; no firm D call. From germline, CDR1 is MNHEY and CDR2 SVGEGT. This CDR3 contains 13 residues. V dropped 2 bases and J dropped 8 bases, with 12 bases sitting between them.

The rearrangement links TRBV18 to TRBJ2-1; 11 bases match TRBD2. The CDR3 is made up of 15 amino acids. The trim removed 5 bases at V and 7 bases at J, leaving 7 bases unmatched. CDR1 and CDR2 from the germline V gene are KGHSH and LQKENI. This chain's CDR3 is CASSELAGEINEQFF. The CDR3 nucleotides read TGTGCCAGCTCAGAACTAGCGGGGGAGATAAATGAGCAGTTCTTC.

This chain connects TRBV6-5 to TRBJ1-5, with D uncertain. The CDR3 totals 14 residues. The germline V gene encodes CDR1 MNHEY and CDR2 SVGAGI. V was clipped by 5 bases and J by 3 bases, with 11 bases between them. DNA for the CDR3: TGTGCCAGCAGTCCCACCGGGATCAATCAGCCCCAGCATTTT. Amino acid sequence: CASSPTGINQPQHF.

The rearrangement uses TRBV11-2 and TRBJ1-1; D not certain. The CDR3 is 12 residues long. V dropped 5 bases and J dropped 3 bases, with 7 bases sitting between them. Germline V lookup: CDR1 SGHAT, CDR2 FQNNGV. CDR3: CASSLSYTEAFF. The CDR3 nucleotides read TGTGCCAGCAGCCTCAGTTACACTGAAGCTTTCTTT.

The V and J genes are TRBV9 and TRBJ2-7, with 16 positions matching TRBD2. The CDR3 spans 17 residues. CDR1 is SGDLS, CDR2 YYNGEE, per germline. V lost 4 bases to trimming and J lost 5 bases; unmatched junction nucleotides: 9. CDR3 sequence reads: CASSSSGTSGGAHEQYF. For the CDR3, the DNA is TGTGCCAGCAGCTCTTCCGGGACTAGCGGGGGGGCCCACGAGCAGTACTTC. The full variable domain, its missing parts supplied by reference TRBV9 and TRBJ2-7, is DSGVTQTPKHLITATGQRVTLRCSPRSGDLSVYWYQQSLDQGLQFLIQYYNGEERAKGNILERFSAQQFPDLHSELNLSSLELGDSALYFCASSSSGTSGGAHEQYFGPGTRLTVT.

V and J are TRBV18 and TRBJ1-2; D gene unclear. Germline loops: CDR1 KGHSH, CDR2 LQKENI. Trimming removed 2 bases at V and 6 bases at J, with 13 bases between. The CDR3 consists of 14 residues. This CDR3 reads CASSPSGINDGYTF. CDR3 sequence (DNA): TGTGCCAGCTCACCATCAGGTATAAATGATGGCTACACCTTC.

The CDR3 reads CATSENRRQKFQETQYF. DNA for the CDR3: TGTGCCACCAGTGAGAATCGGCGACAGAAATTCCAAGAGACCCAGTACTTC. The genes are TRBV24-1 and TRBJ2-5; D possibly corresponds to TRBD1 (5 bases). CDR3 length: 17 residues. Germline V gives CDR1 KGHDR, CDR2 SFDVKD. V lost 4 bases and J 1 base, leaving 18 bases between the germline ends.

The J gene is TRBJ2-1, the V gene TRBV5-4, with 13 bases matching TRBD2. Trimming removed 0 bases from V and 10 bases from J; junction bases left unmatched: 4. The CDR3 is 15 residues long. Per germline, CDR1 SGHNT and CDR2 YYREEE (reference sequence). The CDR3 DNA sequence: TGTGCCAGCAGCTTGGAACTAGCGGGAGGGGGGGAGCAGTTCTTC. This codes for CASSLELAGGGEQFF.

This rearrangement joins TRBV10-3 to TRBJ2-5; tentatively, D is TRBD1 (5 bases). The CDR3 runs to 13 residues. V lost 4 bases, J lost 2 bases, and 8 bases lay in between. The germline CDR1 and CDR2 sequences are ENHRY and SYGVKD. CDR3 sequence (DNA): TGTGCCATCAGTGGACAGCCACAAGAGACCCAGTACTTC. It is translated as CAISGQPQETQYF.